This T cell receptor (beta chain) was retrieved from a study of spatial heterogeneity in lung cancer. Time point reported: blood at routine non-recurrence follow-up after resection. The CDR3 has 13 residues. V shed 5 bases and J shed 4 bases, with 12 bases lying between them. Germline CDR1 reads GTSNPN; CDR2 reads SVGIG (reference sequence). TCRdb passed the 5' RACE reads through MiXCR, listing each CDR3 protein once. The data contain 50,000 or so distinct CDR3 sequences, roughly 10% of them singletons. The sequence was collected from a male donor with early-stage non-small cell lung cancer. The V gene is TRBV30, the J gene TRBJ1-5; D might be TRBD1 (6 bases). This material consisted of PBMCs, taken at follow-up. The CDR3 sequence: CAWSRDNNQPQHF. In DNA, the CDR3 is TGTGCCTGGTCCCGGGACAATAATCAGCCCCAGCATTTT. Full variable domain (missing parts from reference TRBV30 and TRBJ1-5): SQTIHQWPATLVQPVGSPLSLECTVEGTSNPNLYWYRQAAGRGLQLLFYSVGIGQISSEVPQNLSASRPQDRQFILSSKKLLLSDSGFYLCAWSRDNNQPQHFGDGTRLSIL.